Below are 20 T cell receptor beta chains sequenced from a single sample in a study of beta chain features in type 1 diabetes. Study outcomes and limitations: In all four CD4+ subsets, TCRB CDR3 length was significantly, moderately reduced in type 1 diabetes.

Reverse transcribing all isolated RNA meant expressed TCRB transcripts were sequenced. Assay used: immunoSEQ multiplex PCR; TCRdb lists only in-frame clones, some missing. The table shows a few hundred thousand clones, with more than 15% occurring only once. Antigens for these TCRs are unknown. The sample consisted of naive CD4+ T cells from blood. These receptor sequences come from a man aged 25 to 40 with type 1 diabetes.

In its sample, this clone was seen a few times. CDR3 sequence: CASIKTRGELFF. CDR3 nucleotide sequence: TGTGCCAGCATAAAAACAAGGGGGGAGCTGTTTTTT. The V gene is TRBV11-2, the J gene TRBJ2-2; no firm D call. This CDR3 region has 12 residues. V was clipped by 7 bases and J by 8 bases, with 11 bases between them. The germline CDR1 and CDR2 sequences are SGHAT and FQNNGV.

The rearrangement links TRBV9 to TRBJ2-7; D could derive from TRBD1 or TRBD2 (6 bases each). The CDR3 sequence is 14 residues long. The germline CDR1 and CDR2 sequences are SGDLS and YYNGEE. Deletions cut 2 bases from V and 2 bases from J, with 11 bases between. The CDR3 region is CASSVLGGPYEQYF. CDR3 nucleotide sequence: TGTGCCAGCAGCGTTCTCGGGGGCCCCTACGAGCAGTACTTC.

The table lists this clone with a few counts. This sequence joins TRBV29-1 and TRBJ2-7, with D possibly TRBD2 on 5 matching bases. CDR1 and CDR2 from the germline V gene are SQVTM and ANQGSEA. The V and J ends lost 6 bases and 4 bases respectively, with 16 bases between them. The CDR3 loop spans 13 amino acids. For the CDR3, the DNA is TGCAGCGTCGGGATAGGCGGAAATTACGAGCAGTACTTC. Translation: CSVGIGGNYEQYF.

The chain has TRBV29-1 and TRBJ2-7; D gene uncertain. V lost 4 bases to trimming and J lost 5 bases, with 15 bases between them. CDR1 and CDR2 from the germline V gene are SQVTM and ANQGSEA. The CDR3 extends over 13 amino acids. DNA for the CDR3: TGCAGCGTTGGCCGTTTGGGTATGGACGAGCAGTACTTC. This encodes CSVGRLGMDEQYF.

This clone was seen only a few times. The chain has TRBV7-2 and TRBJ2-5; 10 bases map to TRBD1. Germline V gene lookup returns CDR1 SGHTA and CDR2 FQGNSA. The junction had 2 bases not matched to a gene; V was cut back by 6 bases and J by 1 base. The CDR3 has 14 residues. The CDR3 DNA follows: TGTGCCAGCAGACGGGACAGGGGCCAAGAGACCCAGTACTTC. Translating it yields CASRRDRGQETQYF. The full variable domain, rest sourced from reference TRBV7-2 and TRBJ2-5, is GAGVSQSPSNKVTEKGKDVELRCDPISGHTALYWYRQSLGQGLEFLIYFQGNSAPDKSGLPSDRFSAERTGGSVSTLTIQRTQQEDSAVYLCASRRDRGQETQYFGPGTRLLVL.

This clone was recorded a few times. J is TRBJ2-5 and V is TRBV7-8; 11 nucleotides align to TRBD1. The CDR3 extends over 16 amino acids. V was pared by 1 base and J by 6 bases, with 7 bases of the junction left unmatched. Germline lookup yields CDR1 SGHVS and CDR2 FQNEAQ. The CDR3 DNA reads TGTGCCAGCAGCTTAGAGGGACAGGGGGTAGGAAAGACCCAGTACTTC. Its translation: CASSLEGQGVGKTQYF.

The J gene is TRBJ2-1, the V gene TRBV7-9; 12 bases map to TRBD2. The CDR3 sequence is 17 residues long. With V trimmed by 6 bases and J by 3 bases, 9 bases remained unmatched. Germline loops: CDR1 SEHNR, CDR2 FQNEAQ (reference sequence). The CDR3 coding sequence is TGTGCCAGCAGTCCACCTAGCGGGAGGGCGAACTACAATGAGCAGTTCTTC. As protein: CASSPPSGRANYNEQFF.

The chain couples TRBV15 to TRBJ2-7, with 13 positions matching TRBD2. Trimming cost V 5 bases and J 0 bases; bases outside gene matches: 7. CDR3 size: 17 residues. Germline lookup yields CDR1 LNHNV and CDR2 YYDKDF (reference sequence). DNA of the CDR3: TGTGCCACCAGCGGCGCCGGACTAGCGGGAGTCTCCTACGAGCAGTACTTC. This sequence encodes CATSGAGLAGVSYEQYF.

This rearrangement joins TRBV2 to TRBJ2-1; the match to TRBD2 covers 7 bases. CDR1 and CDR2 (germline): SNHLY, FYNNEI. The CDR3 consists of 17 residues. V shed 6 bases, J shed 6 bases, and the junction held 17 bases outside the gene matches. DNA of the CDR3: TGTGCCAGCAGGGTCACTACGCACAGGACTAGTACCAATGAGCAGTTCTTC. Amino acid sequence: CASRVTTHRTSTNEQFF.

This sequence joins TRBV7-9 and TRBJ2-3, with a possible D match to TRBD2 (5 bases). V was clipped by 0 bases and J by 1 base, with 11 bases between them. This CDR3 region has 16 residues. Per germline, CDR1 SEHNR and CDR2 FQNEAQ (reference sequence). The DNA of the CDR3 is TGTGCCAGCAGCTTAGCGACTACCTTTGGCACAGATACGCAGTATTTT. It yields the protein CASSLATTFGTDTQYF.

There are many counts of this clone. V usage is TRBV30 and J usage is TRBJ1-1; unclear D gene. The CDR3 consists of 12 residues. CDR1 and CDR2 (germline): GTSNPN, SVGIG (reference sequence). V was clipped by 5 bases and J by 2 bases, with 9 bases between them. DNA of the CDR3: TGTGCCTGGGAGTCATTCAACACTGAAGCTTTCTTT. Protein product: CAWESFNTEAFF.

The chain is built from TRBV2 and TRBJ1-4; TRBD1 matches 7 bases. The CDR3 is 14 residues long. Germline lookup yields CDR1 SNHLY and CDR2 FYNNEI. V was clipped by 6 bases and J by 8 bases; unmatched bases: 9. The CDR3: CASSQNRGGEKLFF. CDR3 nucleotide sequence: TGTGCCAGCAGCCAAAACAGGGGTGGGGAAAAACTGTTTTTT.

This clone was detected a few times. V and J are TRBV6-6 and TRBJ1-2; D unclear. The CDR3 totals 13 residues. Trimming removed 8 bases at V and 4 bases at J, with 14 bases between. Germline values: CDR1 MNHNY, CDR2 SVGAGI (reference sequence). CDR3 protein: CASAIQTSYGYTF. The CDR3 DNA reads TGTGCCAGCGCGATTCAAACGTCCTATGGCTACACCTTC.

This clone was counted a few times. The chain links TRBV6-6 to TRBJ2-3; maybe TRBD1 (6 bases). Trimming took off 4 bases at V and 6 bases at J, with 14 bases between the two ends. The CDR3 spans 14 residues. Germline V CDR1 and CDR2: MNHNY, SVGAGI (reference sequence). Here the CDR3 DNA reads TGTGCCAGCAGTTCGGGACACGGGGAGGATACGCAGTATTTT. Encoded protein: CASSSGHGEDTQYF.

Only a few counts were recorded for this clone. The chain uses TRBV30 and TRBJ2-7; no reliable D call. This CDR3 comprises 13 residues. Germline lookup yields CDR1 GTSNPN and CDR2 SVGIG (reference sequence). V lost 4 bases to trimming and J lost 2 bases, with 12 bases between them. CDR3 loop: CAWTSASPYEQYF. CDR3 in DNA: TGTGCCTGGACGTCCGCGTCACCCTACGAGCAGTACTTC.

The CDR3 nucleotides read TGCGCCAGCAGCTTGGGAGACAGGGGACTAGAGACCCAGTACTTC. Protein: CASSLGDRGLETQYF. The rearrangement uses TRBV5-1 and TRBJ2-5; 8 nucleotides align to TRBD1. This CDR3 contains 15 residues. Germline CDR1 is SGHRS and CDR2 is YFSETQ. V lost 0 bases to trimming and J lost 4 bases; unmatched junction nucleotides: 5. Looking up the rest from reference TRBV5-1 and TRBJ2-5 gives the full variable domain: KAGVTQTPRYLIKTRGQQVTLSCSPISGHRSVSWYQQTPGQGLQFLFEYFSETQRNKGNFPGRFSGRQFSNSRSEMNVSTLELGDSALYLCASSLGDRGLETQYFGPGTRLLVL.

There are a few counts of this clone. V and J are TRBV27 and TRBJ2-5; 9 nucleotides line up with TRBD1. In germline, CDR1 is MNHEY, CDR2 SMNVEV (reference sequence). With 5 bases clipped from V and 6 bases from J, the junction kept 7 bases outside the gene matches. The CDR3 covers 14 residues. CDR3 amino acids: CASSPRQGVQTQYF. The CDR3 DNA sequence: TGTGCCAGCAGTCCCAGACAGGGGGTGCAGACCCAGTACTTC.

This clone was found a few times. This rearrangement joins TRBV29-1 to TRBJ2-1; D possibly corresponds to TRBD2 (5 bases). This CDR3 contains 13 residues. V was shortened by 4 bases and J by 8 bases, with 15 bases between the two germline ends. Per germline, CDR1 SQVTM and CDR2 ANQGSEA. The CDR3 sequence: CSVVGGSSDEQFF. CDR3 DNA sequence: TGCAGCGTTGTTGGAGGTAGTTCGGATGAGCAGTTCTTC.

The chain links TRBV7-2 to TRBJ2-7, with TRBD1 matching 7 bases. Per germline, CDR1 SGHTA and CDR2 FQGNSA. CDR3 size: 14 residues. V shed 5 bases, J shed 5 bases, and the junction held 9 bases outside the gene matches. This CDR3 is CASSRNRGFHEQYF. CDR3 DNA sequence: TGTGCCAGCAGCAGAAACAGGGGATTCCACGAGCAGTACTTC.

This clone was seen more than once but under ten times. The gene calls are TRBV5-4 and TRBJ2-1; D not resolved. Trimming cost V 0 bases and J 10 bases, with 5 bases left between them. CDR3 length: 11 amino acids. The germline gives CDR1 SGHNT, CDR2 YYREEE (reference sequence). The CDR3 DNA reads TGTGCCAGCAGCTTGGCGTACGAGCAGTTCTTC. This gives the protein CASSLAYEQFF.